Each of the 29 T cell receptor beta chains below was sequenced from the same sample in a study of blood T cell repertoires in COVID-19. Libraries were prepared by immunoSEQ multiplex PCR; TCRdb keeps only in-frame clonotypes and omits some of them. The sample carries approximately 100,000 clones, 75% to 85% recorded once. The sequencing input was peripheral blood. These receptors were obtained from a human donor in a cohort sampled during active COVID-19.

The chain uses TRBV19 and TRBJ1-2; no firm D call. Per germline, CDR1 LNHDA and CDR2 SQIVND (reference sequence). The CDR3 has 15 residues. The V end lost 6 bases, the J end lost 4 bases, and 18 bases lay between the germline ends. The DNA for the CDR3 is TGTGCCAGTAGATCTGCTACTAGAAAAGGCTATGGCTACACCTTC. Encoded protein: CASRSATRKGYGYTF.

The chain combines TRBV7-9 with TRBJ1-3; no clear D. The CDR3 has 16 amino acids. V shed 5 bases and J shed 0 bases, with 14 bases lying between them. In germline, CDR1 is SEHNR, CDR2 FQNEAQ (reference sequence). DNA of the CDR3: TGTGCCAGCAGCCCGGTTCGGTCTGGCTCTGGAAACACCATATATTTT. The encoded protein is CASSPVRSGSGNTIYF.

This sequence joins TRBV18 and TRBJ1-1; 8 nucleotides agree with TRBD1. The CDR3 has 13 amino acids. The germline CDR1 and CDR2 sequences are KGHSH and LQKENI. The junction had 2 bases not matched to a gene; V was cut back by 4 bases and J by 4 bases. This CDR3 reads CASSRQGATEAFF. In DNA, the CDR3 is TGTGCCAGCTCACGCCAGGGGGCCACTGAAGCTTTCTTT. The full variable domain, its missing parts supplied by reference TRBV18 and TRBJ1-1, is NAGVMQNPRHLVRRRGQEARLRCSPMKGHSHVYWYRQLPEEGLKFMVYLQKENIIDESGMPKERFSAEFPKEGPSILRIQQVVRGDSAAYFCASSRQGATEAFFGQGTRLTVV.

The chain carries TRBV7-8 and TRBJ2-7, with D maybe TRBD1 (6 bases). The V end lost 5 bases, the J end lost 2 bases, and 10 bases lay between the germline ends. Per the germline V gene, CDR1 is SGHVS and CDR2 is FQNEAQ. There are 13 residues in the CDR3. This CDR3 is CASSTGQPYEQYF. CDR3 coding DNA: TGTGCCAGCAGCACTGGACAGCCCTACGAGCAGTACTTC.

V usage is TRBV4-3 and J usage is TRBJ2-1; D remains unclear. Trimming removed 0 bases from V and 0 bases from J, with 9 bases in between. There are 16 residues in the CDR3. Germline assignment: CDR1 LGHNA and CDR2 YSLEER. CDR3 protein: CASSQDSVSSYNEQFF. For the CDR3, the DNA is TGCGCCAGCAGCCAAGACAGCGTAAGCTCCTACAATGAGCAGTTCTTC.

CDR3: CASSSSGVLTDTQYF. DNA of the CDR3: TGTGCCAGCAGCTCAAGCGGGGTCCTCACAGATACGCAGTATTTT. J is TRBJ2-3 and V is TRBV7-2; 7 bases line up with TRBD2. Germline assignment: CDR1 SGHTA and CDR2 FQGNSA. With V trimmed by 4 bases and J by 2 bases, 6 bases remained unmatched. This CDR3 spans 15 amino acids.

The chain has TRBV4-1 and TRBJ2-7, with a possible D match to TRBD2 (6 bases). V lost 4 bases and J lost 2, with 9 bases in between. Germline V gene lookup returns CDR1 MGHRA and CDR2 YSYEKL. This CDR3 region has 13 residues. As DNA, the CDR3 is TGCGCCAGCAGCCCGGACTATACCTACGAGCAGTACTTC. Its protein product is CASSPDYTYEQYF.

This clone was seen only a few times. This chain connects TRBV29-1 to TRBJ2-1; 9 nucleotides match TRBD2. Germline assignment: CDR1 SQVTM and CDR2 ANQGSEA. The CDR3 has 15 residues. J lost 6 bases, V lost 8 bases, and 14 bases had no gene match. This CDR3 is CSSVGLAGARNEQFF. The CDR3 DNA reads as TGCAGCTCGGTAGGATTAGCGGGAGCCCGCAATGAGCAGTTCTTC.

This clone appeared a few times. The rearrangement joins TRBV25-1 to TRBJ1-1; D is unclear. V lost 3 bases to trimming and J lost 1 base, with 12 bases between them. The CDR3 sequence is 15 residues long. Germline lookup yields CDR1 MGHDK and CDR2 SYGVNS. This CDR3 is CASSEPTSQNTEAFF. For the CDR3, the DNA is TGTGCCAGCAGTGAGCCGACAAGCCAGAACACTGAAGCTTTCTTT.

DNA of the CDR3: TGTGCCAGCATCCGAGGGGACAGTGCCCAGGGCGAGCAGTACTTC. Encoded protein: CASIRGDSAQGEQYF. The chain joins TRBV11-2 to TRBJ2-7, with TRBD1 matching over 7 bases. The V gene end was trimmed by 7 bases and the J gene end by 6 bases; junction bases not matched to a gene: 15. Looked up from germline, CDR1 is SGHAT and CDR2 is FQNNGV. CDR3 size: 15 residues.

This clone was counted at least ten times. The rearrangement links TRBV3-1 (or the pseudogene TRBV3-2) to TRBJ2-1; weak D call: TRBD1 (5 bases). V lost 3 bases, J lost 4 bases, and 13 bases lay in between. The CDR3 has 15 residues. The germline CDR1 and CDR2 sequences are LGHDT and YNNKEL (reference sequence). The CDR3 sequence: CASSHNRSGYNEQFF. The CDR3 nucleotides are TGTGCCAGCAGCCATAACAGGTCTGGATACAATGAGCAGTTCTTC.

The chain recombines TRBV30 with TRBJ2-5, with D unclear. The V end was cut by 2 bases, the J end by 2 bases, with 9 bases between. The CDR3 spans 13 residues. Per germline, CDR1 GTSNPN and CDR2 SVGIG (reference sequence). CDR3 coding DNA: TGTGCCTGGAGTAATGGCTTTCAAGAGACCCAGTACTTC. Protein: CAWSNGFQETQYF.

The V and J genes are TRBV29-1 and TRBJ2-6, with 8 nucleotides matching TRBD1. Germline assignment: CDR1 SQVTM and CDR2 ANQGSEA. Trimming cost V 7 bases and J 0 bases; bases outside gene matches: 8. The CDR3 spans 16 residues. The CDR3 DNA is TGCAGCGCATCCGGGACAGGAAGCTCTGGGGCCAACGTCCTGACTTTC. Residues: CSASGTGSSGANVLTF.

The chain's CDR3 is CASSQPLKGSHTEAFF. The CDR3 DNA follows: TGTGCCAGCAGCCAACCCCTTAAGGGGTCTCACACTGAAGCTTTCTTT. The chain recombines TRBV27 with TRBJ1-1; a weak D match, TRBD1 (5 bases). V lost 6 bases and J lost 3, with 20 bases in between. CDR3 length equals 16 residues. Germline assignment: CDR1 MNHEY and CDR2 SMNVEV (reference sequence).

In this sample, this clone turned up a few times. Here the CDR3 reads CSQQQGAQETQYF. The CDR3 nucleotides are TGCAGTCAACAACAGGGGGCCCAAGAGACCCAGTACTTC. The gene calls are TRBV29-1 and TRBJ2-5; the match to TRBD1 covers 9 bases. CDR1 SQVTM and CDR2 ANQGSEA come from the germline V gene. This CDR3 spans 13 amino acids.

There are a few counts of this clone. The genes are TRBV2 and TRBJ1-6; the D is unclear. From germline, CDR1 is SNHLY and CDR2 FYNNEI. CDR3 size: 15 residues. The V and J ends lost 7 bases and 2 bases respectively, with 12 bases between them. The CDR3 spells CASIAGRTYNSPLHF. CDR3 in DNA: TGTGCCAGCATTGCGGGGAGGACCTATAATTCACCCCTCCACTTT.

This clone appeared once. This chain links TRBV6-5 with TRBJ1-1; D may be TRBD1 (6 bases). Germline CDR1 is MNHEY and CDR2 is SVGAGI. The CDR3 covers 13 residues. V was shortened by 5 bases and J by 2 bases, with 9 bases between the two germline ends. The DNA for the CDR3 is TGTGCCAGCAGTCAGGGGCGTAACACTGAAGCTTTCTTT. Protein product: CASSQGRNTEAFF.

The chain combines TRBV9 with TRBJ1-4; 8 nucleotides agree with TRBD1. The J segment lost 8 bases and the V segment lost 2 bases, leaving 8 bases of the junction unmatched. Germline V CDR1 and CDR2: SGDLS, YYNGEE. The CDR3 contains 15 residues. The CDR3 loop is CASSVGFRTGEKLFF. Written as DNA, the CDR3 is TGTGCCAGCAGCGTCGGGTTCCGGACAGGGGAAAAACTGTTTTTT.

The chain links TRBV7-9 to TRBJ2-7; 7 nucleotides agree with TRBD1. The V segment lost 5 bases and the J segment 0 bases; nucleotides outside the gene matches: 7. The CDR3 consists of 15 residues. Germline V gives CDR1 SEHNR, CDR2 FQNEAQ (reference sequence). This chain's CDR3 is CASSRDRESSYEQYF. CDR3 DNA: TGTGCCAGCAGCCGAGACAGGGAAAGCTCCTACGAGCAGTACTTC.

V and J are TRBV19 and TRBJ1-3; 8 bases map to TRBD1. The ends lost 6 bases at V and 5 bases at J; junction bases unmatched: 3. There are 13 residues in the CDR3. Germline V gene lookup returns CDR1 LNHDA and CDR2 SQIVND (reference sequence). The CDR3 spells CASRGTGRNTIYF. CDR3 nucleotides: TGTGCCAGTAGGGGGACAGGCAGAAACACCATATATTTT.

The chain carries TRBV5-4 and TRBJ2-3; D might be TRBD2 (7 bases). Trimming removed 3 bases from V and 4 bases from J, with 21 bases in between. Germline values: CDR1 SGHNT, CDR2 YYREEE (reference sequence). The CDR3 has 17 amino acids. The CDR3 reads CASSSGIGGGGADTQYF. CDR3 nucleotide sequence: TGTGCCAGCAGCTCGGGGATTGGCGGGGGCGGGGCAGATACGCAGTATTTT.

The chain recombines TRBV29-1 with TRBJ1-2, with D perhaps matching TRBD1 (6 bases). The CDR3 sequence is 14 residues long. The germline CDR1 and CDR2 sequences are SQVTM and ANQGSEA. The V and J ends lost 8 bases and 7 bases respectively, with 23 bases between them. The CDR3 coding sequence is TGCAGCCTCAAAAGAGGGGGGGTCGTGCCTGGCTACACCTTC. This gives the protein CSLKRGGVVPGYTF.

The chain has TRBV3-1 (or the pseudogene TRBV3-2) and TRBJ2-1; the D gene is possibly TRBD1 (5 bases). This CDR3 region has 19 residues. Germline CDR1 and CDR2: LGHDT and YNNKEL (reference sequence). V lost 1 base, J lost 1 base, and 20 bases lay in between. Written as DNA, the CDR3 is TGTGCCAGCAGCCAAGTAGTCCATAGGGGCGCTTTTTCCTACAATGAGCAGTTCTTC. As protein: CASSQVVHRGAFSYNEQFF.

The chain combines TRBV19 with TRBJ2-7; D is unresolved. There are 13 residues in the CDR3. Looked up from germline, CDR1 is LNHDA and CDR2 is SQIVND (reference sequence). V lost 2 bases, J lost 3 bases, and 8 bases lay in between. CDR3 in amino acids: CASSIIADYEQYF. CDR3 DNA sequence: TGTGCCAGTAGTATAATAGCAGACTACGAGCAGTACTTC.

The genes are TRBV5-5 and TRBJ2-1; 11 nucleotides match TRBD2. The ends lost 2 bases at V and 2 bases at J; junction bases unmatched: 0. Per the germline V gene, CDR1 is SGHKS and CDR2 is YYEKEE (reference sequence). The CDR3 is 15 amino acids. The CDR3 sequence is CASSFSGGAYNEQFF. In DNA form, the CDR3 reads TGTGCCAGCAGCTTTAGCGGGGGGGCCTACAATGAGCAGTTCTTC.

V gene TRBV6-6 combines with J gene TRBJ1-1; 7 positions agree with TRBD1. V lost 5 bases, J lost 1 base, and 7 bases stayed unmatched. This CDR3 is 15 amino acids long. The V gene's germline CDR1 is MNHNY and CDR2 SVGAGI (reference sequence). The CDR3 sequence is CASSDPGQWNTEAFF. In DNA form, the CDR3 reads TGTGCCAGCAGTGACCCGGGACAGTGGAACACTGAAGCTTTCTTT.

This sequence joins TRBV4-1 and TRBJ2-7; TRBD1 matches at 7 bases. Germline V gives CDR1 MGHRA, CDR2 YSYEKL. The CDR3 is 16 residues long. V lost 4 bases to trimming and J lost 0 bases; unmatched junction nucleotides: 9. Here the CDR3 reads CASSRGQAPTSYEQYF. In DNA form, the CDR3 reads TGCGCCAGCAGCCGAGGACAGGCCCCGACCTCCTACGAGCAGTACTTC.

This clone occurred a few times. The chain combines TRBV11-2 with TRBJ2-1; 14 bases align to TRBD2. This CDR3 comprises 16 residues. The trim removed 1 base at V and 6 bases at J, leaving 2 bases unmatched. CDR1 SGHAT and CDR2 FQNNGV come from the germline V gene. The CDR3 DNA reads TGTGCCAGCAGCTTAGGGACTAGCGGGGGGATCAATGAGCAGTTCTTC. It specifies CASSLGTSGGINEQFF.

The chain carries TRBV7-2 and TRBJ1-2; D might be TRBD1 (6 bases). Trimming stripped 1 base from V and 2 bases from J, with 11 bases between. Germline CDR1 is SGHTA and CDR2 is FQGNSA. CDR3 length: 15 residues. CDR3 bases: TGTGCCAGCAGCTTAGTGGCCGGACAGAACTATGGCTACACCTTC. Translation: CASSLVAGQNYGYTF.